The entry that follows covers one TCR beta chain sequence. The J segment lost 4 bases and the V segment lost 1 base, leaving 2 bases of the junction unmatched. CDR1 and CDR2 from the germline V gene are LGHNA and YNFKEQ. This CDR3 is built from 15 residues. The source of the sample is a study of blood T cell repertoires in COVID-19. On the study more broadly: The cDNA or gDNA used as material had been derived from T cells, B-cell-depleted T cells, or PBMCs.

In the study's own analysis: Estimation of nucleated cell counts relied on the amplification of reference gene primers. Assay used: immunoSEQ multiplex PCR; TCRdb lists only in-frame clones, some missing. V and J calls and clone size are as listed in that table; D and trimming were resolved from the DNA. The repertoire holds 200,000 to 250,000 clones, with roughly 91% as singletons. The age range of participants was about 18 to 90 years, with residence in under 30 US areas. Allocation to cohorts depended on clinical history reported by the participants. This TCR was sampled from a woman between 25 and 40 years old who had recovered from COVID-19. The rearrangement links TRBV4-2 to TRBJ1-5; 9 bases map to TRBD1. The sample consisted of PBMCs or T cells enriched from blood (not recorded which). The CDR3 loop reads CASSQGTGENQPQHF. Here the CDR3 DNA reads TGTGCCAGCAGCCAAGGGACAGGGGAGAATCAGCCCCAGCATTTT.